This is a list of T cell receptor beta chains from one sample in a study of blood T cells in healthy people across ages. TCRdb redid the calling of the 5' RACE reads with MiXCR, one entry per CDR3 protein. The sample holds around 650,000 distinct CDR3 sequences, around 38% seen once. The sample taken for sequencing was blood. The receptor source for this set is a man of 80 years or more in good health. Each CDR3 is given with its conserved first and last residue. The D gene is left open where the match is weak. Size is omitted from some rows. Given values are once, few, many or a class for expanded clones.

abundance,j_gene,v_gene,d_gene,CDR3aa,CDR3nt
-,TRBJ2-1,TRBV7-2,TRBD2,CASSPAGASYNEQFF,TGTGCCAGCAGCCCAGCGGGGGCCTCCTACAATGAGCAGTTCTTC
few,TRBJ2-4,TRBV7-3,-,CASSFPNRTKNIQYF,TGTGCCAGCAGCTTCCCGAATCGGACCAAAAACATTCAGTACTTC
few,TRBJ2-1,TRBV11-2,TRBD1,CASSLGDRGYNEQFF,TGTGCCAGCAGCCTCGGGGACAGGGGTTACAATGAGCAGTTCTTC
-,TRBJ2-7,TRBV9,-,CASSVGRVSGSEQYF,TGTGCCAGCAGCGTAGGGAGGGTGTCAGGTAGTGAGCAGTACTTC
-,TRBJ1-2,TRBV29-1,-,CSAGLGANGYTF,TGCAGCGCTGGCTTGGGAGCAAATGGCTACACCTTC
-,TRBJ2-7,TRBV28,TRBD2,CASSLIRTSGSREQYF,TGTGCCAGCAGTTTAATAAGGACTAGCGGTTCCCGCGAGCAGTACTTC
few,TRBJ1-6,TRBV20-1,-,CSAPGAAKALHF,TGCAGTGCTCCCGGGGCTGCCAAGGCCCTCCACTTT
few,TRBJ1-4,TRBV7-9,-,CASNNGRATNEKLFF,TGTGCCAGCAACAATGGAAGGGCAACTAATGAAAAACTGTTTTTT
few,TRBJ1-2,TRBV27,TRBD1,CASGDRGNYGYTF,TGTGCCAGCGGGGACAGGGGCAACTATGGCTACACCTTC
few,TRBJ2-7,TRBV5-1,TRBD1,CASSLGTGGHEQYF,TGCGCCAGCAGCTTGGGAACAGGGGGCCACGAGCAGTACTTC
-,TRBJ2-7,TRBV7-6,-,CASSSRFEQYF,TGTGCCAGCAGCTCAAGGTTCGAGCAGTACTTC
-,TRBJ1-2,TRBV5-1,TRBD1,CASSPGTGPGGYTF,TGCGCCAGCAGCCCTGGGACAGGCCCAGGGGGCTACACCTTC
-,TRBJ2-7,TRBV6-5,-,CASSCGQSVLHEQYF,TGTGCCAGCAGTTGTGGACAGAGTGTACTCCACGAGCAGTACTTC
-,TRBJ2-4,TRBV20-1,-,CSARAGPSWDGQYF,TGCAGTGCTAGAGCAGGGCCTAGCTGGGACGGACAGTACTTC
-,TRBJ1-4,TRBV4-3,-,CASSHPEVGKLFF,TGCGCCAGCAGCCACCCTGAGGTTGGAAAACTGTTTTTT
-,TRBJ2-1,TRBV6-5,-,CASSYSTASPPGYNEQFF,TGTGCCAGCAGTTACTCGACTGCCTCTCCCCCCGGTTACAATGAGCAGTTCTTC
-,TRBJ1-1,TRBV5-1,TRBD1,CASSQTGVNTEAFF,TGCGCCAGCAGTCAGACAGGGGTGAACACTGAAGCTTTCTTT
many,TRBJ2-5,TRBV28,TRBD2,CASSWGGETQYF,TGTGCCAGCAGCTGGGGGGGGGAGACCCAGTACTTC
-,TRBJ2-1,TRBV24-1,-,CATSDLPGDNEQFF,TGTGCCACCAGTGATTTGCCAGGGGACAATGAGCAGTTCTTC
-,TRBJ2-7,TRBV29-1,-,CSVDGGHEQYF,TGCAGCGTTGACGGGGGGCACGAGCAGTACTTC
few,TRBJ2-1,TRBV10-1,-,CASSGQPDNEQFF,TGCGCCAGCTCCGGACAGCCGGACAATGAGCAGTTCTTC
-,TRBJ2-1,TRBV3-1,TRBD1,CASSPRTGINNEQFF,TGTGCCAGCAGCCCAAGGACAGGGATCAACAATGAGCAGTTCTTC
-,TRBJ2-1,TRBV29-1,-,CSVGLTSNEQFF,TGCAGCGTTGGACTAACCTCAAATGAGCAGTTCTTC
few,TRBJ2-1,TRBV7-8,-,CASRILPSRPDEQFF,TGTGCCAGCAGAATTCTCCCCTCTAGGCCCGATGAGCAGTTCTTC
-,TRBJ1-2,TRBV5-6,-,CASSFRNLEQRNYGYTF,TGTGCCAGCAGCTTTCGAAATCTCGAACAGAGAAACTATGGCTACACCTTC
-,TRBJ2-1,TRBV3-1,-,CASSQGGRINEQFF,TGTGCCAGCAGCCAAGGGGGCCGGATAAATGAGCAGTTCTTC
-,TRBJ2-7,TRBV28,-,CASTPDTAEEQYF,TGTGCCAGCACCCCGGACACGGCGGAGGAGCAGTACTTC
-,TRBJ2-2,TRBV10-1,-,CASSDSPAGTSLWPGELFF,TGCGCCAGCAGTGACAGTCCGGCGGGAACTAGTTTATGGCCCGGGGAGCTGTTTTTT
-,TRBJ2-7,TRBV4-2,TRBD2,CASSQGLITSGQRSSYEQYF,TGTGCCAGCAGCCAAGGCCTAATAACTAGCGGGCAAAGGAGCTCCTACGAGCAGTACTTC
-,TRBJ1-2,TRBV27,-,CASSLTAASRSYGYTF,TGTGCCAGCAGTTTAACGGCAGCCAGCAGATCATATGGCTACACCTTC
-,TRBJ1-1,TRBV6-2/TRBV6-3,-,CASSPSQVGLGAFF,TGTGCCAGCAGTCCATCCCAGGTAGGGCTTGGAGCTTTCTTT
many,TRBJ2-5,TRBV11-1,TRBD2,CASSAGLVLETQYF,TGTGCCAGCAGCGCTGGACTAGTGTTGGAGACCCAGTACTTC
few,TRBJ1-2,TRBV15,-,CATSRGRKGDNYGYTF,TGTGCCACCAGCAGAGGCCGTAAGGGGGATAACTATGGCTACACCTTC
few,TRBJ2-3,TRBV7-9,TRBD1,CASSRTGGPSFTDTQYF,TGTGCCAGCAGCCGGACAGGGGGCCCCAGCTTCACAGATACGCAGTATTTT
few,TRBJ2-7,TRBV6-2/TRBV6-3,TRBD1,CASSYSGFKRNRGPYEQYF,TGTGCCAGCAGTTACTCCGGATTTAAAAGAAACAGGGGACCGTACGAGCAGTACTTC
-,TRBJ1-6,TRBV7-2,TRBD1,CASSADRVLSPLHF,TGTGCCAGCAGCGCGGACAGGGTTCTTTCACCCCTCCACTTT
-,TRBJ2-1,TRBV6-2/TRBV6-3,TRBD2,CASAKSLAGGVNEQFF,TGTGCCAGCGCCAAATCCCTAGCGGGAGGTGTCAATGAGCAGTTCTTC
few,TRBJ2-3,TRBV9,TRBD1,CASSLRDSYTDTQYF,TGTGCCAGCAGCCTCCGGGACAGCTACACAGATACGCAGTATTTT
-,TRBJ2-3,TRBV11-2,TRBD2,CASSLETSGSTDTQYF,TGTGCCAGCAGCTTAGAGACTAGCGGGAGCACAGATACGCAGTATTTT
few,TRBJ2-1,TRBV5-4,TRBD2,CASSPRGGSGRADMYNEQFF,TGTGCCAGCAGCCCGCGAGGGGGTAGCGGGAGGGCCGATATGTACAATGAGCAGTTCTTC
-,TRBJ2-5,TRBV11-2,TRBD1,CASSSGTGALLYQETQYF,TGTGCCAGCAGCTCGGGGACAGGGGCTCTTCTGTACCAAGAGACCCAGTACTTC
-,TRBJ2-1,TRBV6-1,TRBD2,CASSAGLAGSNEQFF,TGTGCCAGCAGCGCTGGACTAGCGGGCAGTAATGAGCAGTTCTTC
-,TRBJ2-1,TRBV6-2/TRBV6-3,TRBD1,CASSRQGLDEQFF,TGTGCCAGCAGTCGACAGGGGTTGGATGAGCAGTTCTTC
-,TRBJ2-1,TRBV5-1,-,CASSWGRLLSGEQFF,TGCGCCAGCAGCTGGGGGAGGTTACTTAGCGGTGAGCAGTTCTTC
-,TRBJ2-1,TRBV20-1,-,CSASQGNNEQFF,TGCAGTGCTAGCCAGGGTAACAATGAGCAGTTCTTC
-,TRBJ2-7,TRBV7-2,-,CASSLPSTTYEQYF,TGTGCCAGCAGCTTACCCTCTACGACCTACGAGCAGTACTTC
-,TRBJ2-1,TRBV5-1,-,CASSFQLSSYNEQFF,TGCGCCAGCAGCTTCCAGCTCAGCTCCTACAATGAGCAGTTCTTC
-,TRBJ2-3,TRBV12-3/TRBV12-4,-,CASTHLRSNPDTQYF,TGTGCCAGCACTCACCTGAGGAGCAACCCAGATACGCAGTATTTT
-,TRBJ2-3,TRBV9,-,CASSVVFGPAGASTDTQYF,TGTGCCAGCAGCGTAGTATTTGGGCCGGCGGGGGCCAGCACAGATACGCAGTATTTT
-,TRBJ2-7,TRBV6-2/TRBV6-3,-,CASQASGHNEQYF,TGTGCCAGCCAGGCGAGCGGACACAATGAGCAGTACTTC
-,TRBJ1-1,TRBV6-1,-,CASSEGWGTEAFF,TGTGCCAGCAGCGAGGGGTGGGGCACTGAAGCTTTCTTT
-,TRBJ2-3,TRBV24-1,TRBD2,CATSDAQSSGGANTQYF,TGTGCCACCAGTGATGCGCAGTCTAGCGGGGGAGCCAATACGCAGTATTTT
-,TRBJ2-7,TRBV18,-,CASSPSVGIAYEQYF,TGTGCCAGCTCACCATCCGTAGGAATTGCCTACGAGCAGTACTTC
-,TRBJ2-3,TRBV11-3,-,CASSPSSFTDTQYF,TGTGCCAGCAGCCCCAGCTCCTTCACAGATACGCAGTATTTT
few,TRBJ1-2,TRBV12-3/TRBV12-4,TRBD1,CASSLFGQGDYGYTF,TGTGCCAGCAGTTTATTCGGTCAGGGGGATTACGGCTACACCTTC
-,TRBJ2-1,TRBV4-1,TRBD2,CASSQEVAGGRGSYNEQFF,TGCGCCAGCAGCCAAGAGGTAGCGGGAGGGAGAGGCTCCTACAATGAGCAGTTCTTC
-,TRBJ2-5,TRBV7-2,-,CASSLMDNEQYF,TGTGCCAGCAGCTTAATGGACAATGAGCAGTACTTC
many,TRBJ2-3,TRBV29-1,-,CSVEEGRSTDTQYF,TGCAGCGTTGAAGAGGGGAGATCCACAGATACGCAGTATTTT